The rows below give T cell receptor beta chains drawn from one sample of a study of cytomegalovirus exposure and HLA in healthy donors. Clones were read by immunoSEQ multiplex PCR, and TCRdb kept only the in-frame ones, dropping some. Found here are roughly 150,000 clones, roughly 91% of them singletons; the top ten hold 3% to 3.5%. Sequenced material: PBMCs. All receptors come from a woman aged 18-30 years in good health and CMV-seropositive. CDR3s include the opening cysteine and the closing phenylalanine or tryptophan. Not all rows give a size; the values are once, few, many and, for expanded clones, a class.

size | J | V | CDR3
. | TRBJ1-5 | TRBV28 | CASSSITGVVQPQHF
once | TRBJ2-1 | TRBV19 | CASSLPDNEQFF
. | TRBJ2-1 | TRBV28 | CASMVVGATYNEQFF
. | TRBJ2-1 | TRBV11-2 | CASSLERPSSEQFF
. | TRBJ2-7 | TRBV5-4 | CASSYGLSDLYEQYF
. | TRBJ1-2 | TRBV7-9 | CASSFSGSGYTF
. | TRBJ2-3 | TRBV7-9 | CASSLAGAGDTQYF
. | TRBJ2-6 | TRBV4-1 | CASSRISGGSGANVLTF
. | TRBJ2-7 | TRBV5-1 | CASSPAQASGYEQYF
. | TRBJ1-5 | TRBV5-1 | CASSLGSGEEPQHF
. | TRBJ2-3 | TRBV10-3 | CAISGGQGAGDTQYF
. | TRBJ2-3 | TRBV10-3 | CAISEGRNPSTDTQYF
. | TRBJ2-3 | TRBV11-3 | CASSPLGLAGGERDTQYF
large | TRBJ2-2 | TRBV25-1 | CATAGLEDTGELFF
. | TRBJ2-2 | TRBV29-1 | CSVELAGNTGELFF
. | TRBJ2-2 | TRBV9 | CASSVGSGDVRELFF
. | TRBJ2-1 | TRBV10-1 | CASSDNPGRGKGSYNEQFF
few | TRBJ2-3 | TRBV13 | CASSPPPRASDFTDTQYF
. | TRBJ1-1 | TRBV5-8 | CASSLWVGVSRTEAFF
. | TRBJ2-1 | TRBV5-1 | CASSLYERGPSYNEQFF
once | TRBJ2-1 | TRBV6-4 | CASSDYSYSYNEQFF
. | TRBJ1-2 | TRBV19 | CASMGGANGYTF
. | TRBJ1-4 | TRBV4-3 | CASSQVWGANEKLFF
. | TRBJ2-1 | TRBV7-3 | CASSLKERVDNEQFF
. | TRBJ2-5 | TRBV7-9 | CASSHTGSSPGETQYF
. | TRBJ1-3 | TRBV28 | CASSSGIGNTIYF
. | TRBJ2-7 | TRBV11-2 | CASSLGLAGSYRQYF
few | TRBJ1-5 | TRBV7-8 | CASSTDSSYQPQHF
few | TRBJ1-1 | TRBV6-5 | CASSRNTEAFF
. | TRBJ1-5 | TRBV11-2 | CASRGGTGQHSNQPQHF
once | TRBJ2-1 | TRBV7-2 | CASSLTSGWANEQFF